Listed below are T cell receptor beta chains from one sample, sequenced in a study of cytomegalovirus exposure and HLA in healthy donors. Some clones are missing from TCRdb's copy, which holds only in-frame ones; the method was immunoSEQ multiplex PCR. The sample holds around 70,000 clones; just under 75% are singletons and the top ten take 10% to 12%. Sequencing used PBMCs. The receptor source for this set is a human donor in good health. Both conserved end residues are part of each CDR3. D genes are given only for firm matches. Clone size, where shown, is once, few, many, or a class for clones that have expanded.

v_gene	len	d_gene	abundance	j_gene	CDR3nt	CDR3aa
TRBV29-1	11	TRBD1	-	TRBJ1-1	TGCAGCGTCCCCAGGGGGACTGAAGCTTTCTTT	CSVPRGTEAFF
TRBV11-3	15	TRBD2	-	TRBJ2-1	TGTGCCAGCAGCCCAGAACTAGCGGGAGACAATGAGCAGTTCTTC	CASSPELAGDNEQFF
TRBV2	14	TRBD1	-	TRBJ1-2	TGTGCCAGCAGTGTGGACAGGGATAACTATGGCTACACCTTC	CASSVDRDNYGYTF
TRBV9	15	TRBD2	-	TRBJ2-1	TGTGCCAGCAGCGTTACTAGCGGGAGCCACAATGAGCAGTTCTTC	CASSVTSGSHNEQFF
TRBV5-6	16	TRBD1	-	TRBJ1-1	TGTGCCAGCAGCCCTGGGACAGGTGTCTATGACACTGAAGCTTTCTTT	CASSPGTGVYDTEAFF
TRBV28	15	TRBD1	-	TRBJ1-2	TGTGCCAGCAGATCAGGGGGTCCCTTTTACTATGGCTACACCTTC	CASRSGGPFYYGYTF
TRBV5-1	13	-	-	TRBJ2-5	TGCGCCAGCAGCTCGAAAGCCGCAGAGACCCAGTACTTC	CASSSKAAETQYF
TRBV7-9	14	TRBD1	few	TRBJ1-1	TGTGCCAGCAGCTTAGCACAGGGGGGCACTGAAGCTTTCTTT	CASSLAQGGTEAFF
TRBV29-1	15	TRBD1	-	TRBJ2-7	TGCAGCGTTGAGATCCCGGGACAGGACAACTACGAGCAGTACTTC	CSVEIPGQDNYEQYF
TRBV5-1	14	TRBD2	-	TRBJ2-1	TGCGCCAGCAGCTCGGGACTAGCTGGTAATGAGCAGTTCTTC	CASSSGLAGNEQFF
TRBV7-3	14	TRBD1	few	TRBJ1-1	TGTGCCAGCAGCTTCCGGGACAGGGTCTCTGAAGCTTTCTTT	CASSFRDRVSEAFF
TRBV18	13	-	-	TRBJ2-3	TGTGCCAGCTCACAGACAAGCACAGATACGCAGTATTTT	CASSQTSTDTQYF
TRBV10-3	15	-	-	TRBJ2-1	TGTGCCATCAGTGGGGAGGACAGGTTATACAATGAGCAGTTCTTC	CAISGEDRLYNEQFF
TRBV25-1	14	TRBD1	-	TRBJ2-7	TGTGCCAGTGAAGGCGGGGACAGGGCCTACGAGCAGTACTTC	CASEGGDRAYEQYF
TRBV30	14	-	-	TRBJ2-7	TGTGCCTGGAGTGTAGGAGGGGTCTCCTACGAGCAGTACTTC	CAWSVGGVSYEQYF
TRBV5-1	14	-	-	TRBJ1-2	TGCGCCAGCAGCTTGGCCCTCGGTGACTATGGCTACACCTTC	CASSLALGDYGYTF
TRBV15	14	-	-	TRBJ1-5	TGTGCCACCAGCAGAGATCGAGGAAAAAAGCCCCAGCATTTT	CATSRDRGKKPQHF
TRBV5-6	13	TRBD1	few	TRBJ2-7	TGTGCCAGCAGTCCCAGGGGGCCCTACGAGCAGTACTTC	CASSPRGPYEQYF
TRBV27	14	-	-	TRBJ1-1	TGTGCCAGCAGTTCCCGACAGAAGAACACTGAAGCTTTCTTT	CASSSRQKNTEAFF
TRBV27	13	-	once	TRBJ1-2	TGTGCCAGCAGTTTAAGCAGGGTGGATGGCTACACCTTC	CASSLSRVDGYTF
TRBV6-1	15	-	-	TRBJ1-1	TGTGCCAGCATCACCCTTAGAGGGATGGGGACTGAAGCTTTCTTT	CASITLRGMGTEAFF
TRBV28	14	-	-	TRBJ2-3	TGTGCCAGCAGTTCAACTCGGGGTGTTAATACGCAGTATTTT	CASSSTRGVNTQYF
TRBV6-1	12	-	once	TRBJ2-1	TGTGCCAGCAGTGAGAGACTAAATGAGCAGTTCTTC	CASSERLNEQFF
TRBV28	17	TRBD1	-	TRBJ1-3	TGTGCCAGCAGCCCTCCTGGACAGGCAAACTCTGGAAACACCATATATTTT	CASSPPGQANSGNTIYF
TRBV5-1	13	-	-	TRBJ1-1	TGCGCCAGCAGCTTTGTCCAAGGGGCTGAAGCTTTCTTT	CASSFVQGAEAFF
TRBV5-1	15	TRBD2	-	TRBJ2-1	TGCGCCAGCAGCTTGGCCCGGGGAGGGGTACATGAGCAGTTCTTC	CASSLARGGVHEQFF
TRBV4-1	15	TRBD2	-	TRBJ2-7	TGCGCCAGCAGCCTCGGGACTAGCACCTCCTACGAGCAGTACTTC	CASSLGTSTSYEQYF
TRBV28	12	-	-	TRBJ1-2	TGTGCCAGCAGGACTCAGGGCTATGGCTACACCTTC	CASRTQGYGYTF
TRBV6-5	15	-	-	TRBJ2-7	TGTGCCAGCAGTTACACCCCTAGCAAGGTCCACGAGCAGTACTTC	CASSYTPSKVHEQYF
TRBV27	13	-	-	TRBJ1-1	TGTGCCAGCAGAGGGGGGGATTACACTGAAGCTTTCTTT	CASRGGDYTEAFF
TRBV6-6	15	-	-	TRBJ1-6	TGTGCCAGCAGTTACGGAGATACCCTAGAATCACCCCTCCACTTT	CASSYGDTLESPLHF
TRBV6-1	15	TRBD2	many	TRBJ2-3	TGTGCCAGCAGTGAAGGCGGGAGTGGCGCAGATACGCAGTATTTT	CASSEGGSGADTQYF